Following are 31 T cell receptor beta chains from one sample sequenced in a study of shared clonotypes between healthy human individuals. Profiled with immunoSEQ multiplex PCR; TCRdb holds only in-frame clones, not every one. The repertoire holds roughly 2,500,000 clones, with over 85% as singletons. Sequences were obtained from naive CD4+ T cells from PBMCs. The subset: CD45RA+ positively selected. Source of these receptors: a man between 18 and 35 years old in good health. Some clones in this sample may be carry-over from other donors' samples.

This clone was detected a few times. Other DNA sequences in the same sample also yield this CDR3. J is TRBJ1-1 and V is TRBV18; D is ambiguous. Germline V CDR1 and CDR2: KGHSH, LQKENI. Trimming took off 4 bases at V and 1 base at J, with 4 bases between the two ends. The CDR3 contains 12 residues. The CDR3 loop reads CASSLPNTEAFF. Written as DNA, the CDR3 is TGTGCCAGCTCACTCCCGAACACTGAAGCTTTCTTT.

V usage is TRBV5-1 and J usage is TRBJ1-1; D is uncertain. Deletions cut 5 bases from V and 4 bases from J, with 12 bases between. There are 13 residues in the CDR3. Per germline, CDR1 SGHRS and CDR2 YFSETQ. The chain's CDR3 is CASRVHAATEAFF. In nucleotides, the CDR3 is TGCGCCAGCAGGGTTCATGCGGCCACTGAAGCTTTCTTT.

About this clone itself: The same CDR3 arises from other DNA sequences in this sample as well. V gene TRBV6-5 combines with J gene TRBJ2-7; TRBD2 matches 8 bases. V dropped 0 bases and J dropped 6; count of bases not matched to a gene: 4. This CDR3 spans 14 amino acids. The germline CDR1 and CDR2 sequences are MNHEY and SVGAGI. CDR3 region: CASSYSGGLGEQYF. In DNA, the CDR3 is TGTGCCAGCAGTTACTCGGGGGGACTAGGCGAGCAGTACTTC.

This chain links TRBV4-2 with TRBJ2-3; no clear D. The CDR3 extends over 15 amino acids. V was clipped by 2 bases and J by 1 base, with 10 bases between them. Germline-derived CDR1 and CDR2 are LGHNA and YNFKEQ. The CDR3 region is CASSQMSPGTDTQYF. The CDR3 DNA sequence: TGTGCCAGCAGCCAAATGTCCCCCGGCACAGATACGCAGTATTTT.

The chain is built from TRBV7-2 and TRBJ2-7; D gene uncertain. The germline V and J ends were trimmed by 3 bases and 0 bases, with 9 bases remaining between them. This CDR3 spans 14 amino acids. Germline V gene sequence: CDR1 SGHTA, CDR2 FQGNSA. The CDR3 sequence is CASSFGRNSYEQYF. CDR3 nucleotides: TGTGCCAGCAGCTTTGGCAGGAACTCCTACGAGCAGTACTTC.

The V gene is TRBV28, the J gene TRBJ1-4; D unresolved. V lost 4 bases to trimming and J lost 8 bases, with 5 bases between them. CDR3 length: 11 residues. Germline CDR1 reads MDHEN; CDR2 reads SYDVKM. The CDR3 is CASSYYEKLFF. The CDR3 DNA sequence: TGTGCCAGCAGTTATTACGAAAAACTGTTTTTT.

In regard to this clone: This sample also contains other DNA sequences that code for the same CDR3. This chain joins TRBV11-2 and TRBJ1-3; D gene unclear. CDR1 and CDR2 from the germline V gene are SGHAT and FQNNGV. CDR3 length equals 12 residues. The ends were cut back, 1 base at V and 4 bases at J, with 2 bases in the middle. Here the CDR3 reads CASSLAGNTIYF. CDR3 DNA sequence: TGTGCCAGCAGCTTAGCAGGAAACACCATATATTTT.

This clone has only one observation. The CDR3 nucleotides read TGCGCCAGCAGCTTCAAGGGGGACGAGACCCAGTACTTC. Protein sequence: CASSFKGDETQYF. The V gene is TRBV5-1, the J gene TRBJ2-5; weak D call: TRBD1 (6 bases). This CDR3 contains 13 residues. Germline V lookup: CDR1 SGHRS, CDR2 YFSETQ. Trimming stripped 2 bases from V and 5 bases from J, with 10 bases between.

The V and J genes are TRBV6-6 and TRBJ2-1, with D uncertain. V was shortened by 6 bases and J by 5 bases, with 17 bases between the two germline ends. This CDR3 comprises 15 residues. Germline V gene data show CDR1 as MNHNY and CDR2 as SVGAGI (reference sequence). This CDR3 reads CASSRTEYPNNEQFF. The CDR3 nucleotides read TGTGCCAGCAGCCGTACCGAGTACCCGAACAATGAGCAGTTCTTC.

This clone was detected a few times. The chain carries TRBV2 and TRBJ2-5; a possible D gene is TRBD2 (5 bases). The CDR3 has 15 residues. The germline V gene encodes CDR1 SNHLY and CDR2 FYNNEI. V lost 3 bases and J 1 base, leaving 12 bases between the germline ends. CDR3 sequence (DNA): TGTGCCAGCAGTGACGTGGGAGTCCCCCAAGAGACCCAGTACTTC. Protein: CASSDVGVPQETQYF.

With respect to this clone: Other DNA sequences in this sample translate to the same CDR3. V usage is TRBV6-5 and J usage is TRBJ2-7, with D unclear. The CDR3 has 14 residues. V lost 0 bases to trimming and J lost 2 bases, with 8 bases between them. Germline CDR1 reads MNHEY; CDR2 reads SVGAGI. CDR3 in DNA: TGTGCCAGCAGTTACTCGAGGCAGACCTACGAGCAGTACTTC. Translating it yields CASSYSRQTYEQYF.

This rearrangement joins TRBV29-1 to TRBJ1-2; D not certain. Germline CDR1 SQVTM, CDR2 ANQGSEA. Trimming took 4 bases from V and 0 from J, leaving 12 bases between them. The CDR3 extends over 14 amino acids. The CDR3 nucleotides are TGCAGCGTTGTAGGGTCAGGTACTAACTATGGCTACACCTTC. Translating gives CSVVGSGTNYGYTF.

The chain joins TRBV6-1 to TRBJ2-5; D might be TRBD1 or TRBD2, each matching 6 bases. The CDR3 has 16 amino acids. V dropped 3 bases and J dropped 6 bases, with 20 bases sitting between them. CDR1 and CDR2 from the germline V gene are MNHNS and SASEGT. The CDR3 sequence is CASSDAIRSGAKTQYF. CDR3 coding DNA: TGTGCCAGCAGTGATGCTATAAGGTCGGGGGCGAAGACCCAGTACTTC.

The chain joins TRBV6-5 to TRBJ1-2, with D unresolved. The CDR3 contains 14 residues. Germline V lookup: CDR1 MNHEY, CDR2 SVGAGI. Between the trimmed V and J ends, which lost 6 bases and 3 bases, there was a span of 14 bases. The CDR3, as DNA: TGTGCCAGCAGATACCCCGGGGTGGACTATGGCTACACCTTC. This translates into CASRYPGVDYGYTF.

V gene TRBV9 combines with J gene TRBJ1-1; D is unclear. The V end was cut by 3 bases, the J end by 4 bases, with 10 bases between. Germline CDR1 reads SGDLS; CDR2 reads YYNGEE. CDR3 length equals 13 residues. Here the CDR3 reads CASSAREGTEAFF. CDR3 bases: TGTGCCAGCAGCGCCCGGGAAGGCACTGAAGCTTTCTTT.

This chain joins TRBV20-1 and TRBJ1-2; no definite D call. The CDR3 is 10 residues long. Germline loops: CDR1 DFQATT, CDR2 SNEGSKA (reference sequence). Trimming took off 6 bases at V and 6 bases at J, with 8 bases between the two ends. This CDR3 is CSAGSDGYTF. CDR3 sequence (DNA): TGCAGTGCCGGGAGCGATGGCTACACCTTC.

This clone was seen once. The CDR3 protein is CASRPGLAGVKTGELFF. CDR3 nucleotides: TGCGCCAGCAGGCCGGGACTAGCGGGAGTAAAGACCGGGGAGCTGTTTTTT. This chain uses TRBV10-1 with TRBJ2-2; 14 positions match TRBD2. This CDR3 region has 17 residues. V shed 6 bases and J 5 bases; nucleotides not matched to a gene: 8. The germline V gene has CDR1 WNHNN and CDR2 SYGVQD (reference sequence).

Here the CDR3 reads CASSGSQGYGNTIYF. CDR3 bases: TGTGCCAGCAGTGGCTCCCAGGGGTACGGAAACACCATATATTTT. This rearrangement joins TRBV2 to TRBJ1-3; D may be TRBD1 (6 bases). Per germline, CDR1 SNHLY and CDR2 FYNNEI. The CDR3 consists of 15 residues. Trimming removed 4 bases at V and 4 bases at J, with 14 bases between.

The chain employs TRBV29-1 and TRBJ1-1; D not resolved. CDR1 is SQVTM and CDR2 is ANQGSEA in the germline V gene. The CDR3 loop spans 13 amino acids. Trimming removed 0 bases at V and 3 bases at J, with 8 bases between. CDR3 in amino acids: CSVEESVDTEAFF. CDR3 DNA sequence: TGCAGCGTTGAAGAATCAGTGGACACTGAAGCTTTCTTT.

The CDR3 loop reads CASSQLGTGLQKLFF. CDR3 DNA sequence: TGTGCCAGCAGTCAACTCGGGACAGGGCTTCAAAAACTGTTTTTT. The chain combines TRBV6-5 with TRBJ1-4, with 9 bases matching TRBD1. The CDR3 spans 15 residues. The junction had 10 bases not matched to a gene; V was cut back by 5 bases and J by 9 bases. Germline V gene sequence: CDR1 MNHEY, CDR2 SVGAGI.

The chain is built from TRBV7-9 and TRBJ2-1; 7 bases match TRBD2. V trimming: 1 base; J trimming: 0 bases; junction bases outside the gene matches: 6. This CDR3 comprises 17 residues. Germline V lookup: CDR1 SEHNR, CDR2 FQNEAQ (reference sequence). CDR3 sequence (DNA): TGTGCCAGCAGCTTAGAGTCTAGCGGTTACTCCTACAATGAGCAGTTCTTC. It yields the protein CASSLESSGYSYNEQFF.

The CDR3 region has the DNA TGTGCCAGTAGTATAATCCCCGGGACTAGCGGACAGACCTACGAGCAGTACTTC. Amino acids: CASSIIPGTSGQTYEQYF. The genes are TRBV19 and TRBJ2-7; 11 nucleotides match TRBD2. CDR3 length equals 18 residues. V gave up 2 bases and J gave up 2 bases; unmatched junction bases: 11. Per germline, CDR1 LNHDA and CDR2 SQIVND (reference sequence).

This clone was observed once. The chain couples TRBV28 to TRBJ1-5; TRBD1 is a possible D gene (5 bases). The CDR3 extends over 14 amino acids. Per the germline V gene, CDR1 is MDHEN and CDR2 is SYDVKM. The V end was cut by 7 bases, the J end by 2 bases, with 12 bases between. CDR3 DNA: TGTGCCAGCACTGGGGTAGGGGGCAATCAGCCCCAGCATTTT. Amino acid sequence: CASTGVGGNQPQHF.

The chain has TRBV6-6 and TRBJ2-7, with 7 nucleotides matching TRBD1. Unmatched junction bases numbered 8, after V lost 5 bases and J lost 1 base. The CDR3 extends over 15 amino acids. CDR1 and CDR2 from the germline V gene are MNHNY and SVGAGI (reference sequence). CDR3 sequence reads: CASSSTGAGSYEQYF. The CDR3 bases are TGTGCCAGCAGTAGTACAGGGGCGGGTTCCTACGAGCAGTACTTC.

The J gene is TRBJ2-3, the V gene TRBV19; possibly TRBD2 for D (5 bases). The CDR3 consists of 14 residues. The V gene lost 3 bases and the J gene lost 5 bases, with 12 bases spanning the gap. Germline CDR1 reads LNHDA; CDR2 reads SQIVND (reference sequence). CDR3 coding DNA: TGTGCCAGTAGTATCGGCCAGGCGGGAGATACGCAGTATTTT. Its translation: CASSIGQAGDTQYF.

The chain uses TRBV6-6 and TRBJ2-5; tentatively, D is TRBD1 (6 bases). CDR3 size: 16 residues. V lost 6 bases to trimming and J lost 5 bases, with 22 bases between them. Germline V gene sequence: CDR1 MNHNY, CDR2 SVGAGI (reference sequence). The CDR3 DNA reads as TGTGCCAGCAGGCAGGGGCTTGGCAGGGGTTGGGAGACCCAGTACTTC. Translating gives CASRQGLGRGWETQYF.

With regard to this clone: The same CDR3 is also encoded by other DNA sequences in this sample. This CDR3 reads CASSLAPGQGSYEQYF. CDR3 sequence (DNA): TGCGCCAGCAGCTTGGCCCCGGGACAGGGCTCCTACGAGCAGTACTTC. The gene calls are TRBV5-1 and TRBJ2-7; TRBD1 agrees at 9 bases. Germline loops: CDR1 SGHRS, CDR2 YFSETQ. V lost 0 bases and J lost 0; bases outside the gene matches: 4. CDR3 length: 16 residues. The full variable domain, with the rest looked up from reference TRBV5-1 and TRBJ2-7, is KAGVTQTPRYLIKTRGQQVTLSCSPISGHRSVSWYQQTPGQGLQFLFEYFSETQRNKGNFPGRFSGRQFSNSRSEMNVSTLELGDSALYLCASSLAPGQGSYEQYFGPGTRLTVT.

The chain recombines TRBV28 with TRBJ2-1; unclear D gene. Germline V gene lookup returns CDR1 MDHEN and CDR2 SYDVKM. This CDR3 spans 14 amino acids. V lost 3 bases, J lost 4 bases, and 10 bases lay in between. The CDR3 here is CASSFRFTYNEQFF. The CDR3 region has the DNA TGTGCCAGCAGTTTTCGCTTTACGTACAATGAGCAGTTCTTC.

V usage is TRBV5-3 and J usage is TRBJ2-1; 8 bases line up with TRBD2. TRBV5-3 qualifies as an ORF whose function is uncertain. V was clipped by 0 bases and J by 4 bases; unmatched bases: 6. The CDR3 is 16 residues long. CDR3 protein: CARSLAELAGYNEQFF. CDR3 in DNA: TGTGCCAGAAGCTTGGCGGAGTTAGCGGGATACAATGAGCAGTTCTTC.

This clone appeared once. V gene TRBV2 combines with J gene TRBJ2-1, with D possibly being TRBD1 (6 bases). The CDR3 totals 15 residues. Trimming removed 5 bases from V and 9 bases from J, with 20 bases in between. Looked up from germline, CDR1 is SNHLY and CDR2 is FYNNEI. Here the CDR3 DNA reads TGTGCCAGCAGTAACACAGGGTCCGGAGTCAGTGAGCAGTTCTTC. Translation gives CASSNTGSGVSEQFF.

The chain is built from TRBV7-9 and TRBJ2-3, with 7 bases aligning to TRBD2. The V gene's germline CDR1 is SEHNR and CDR2 FQNEAQ (reference sequence). V shed 5 bases and J 3 bases; nucleotides not matched to a gene: 8. This CDR3 is built from 15 residues. CDR3 sequence reads: CASSVLGRETDTQYF. CDR3 DNA: TGTGCCAGCAGCGTCCTAGGGCGGGAGACAGATACGCAGTATTTT.